This T cell receptor (beta chain) emerged from a study of cytotoxic CD8 clonotypes in ibrutinib-treated CLL. Trimming left V 3 bases short and J 10 bases short, with 14 bases between. This CDR3 region has 13 residues. Germline V gene data show CDR1 as SGHRS and CDR2 as YFSETQ. Assay used: immunoSEQ multiplex PCR; TCRdb lists only in-frame clones, some missing. In the table there are about 17,000 clones, around three fifths of which are singletons. This chain connects TRBV5-1 to TRBJ1-5; TRBD1 might be the D (5 bases). The clonotype was recovered from a human donor with chronic lymphocytic leukemia. The source was PBMCs, collected after 12 months of ibrutinib treatment. The CDR3 DNA is TGCGCCAGCAGCTGGGGGGGAAAATCACCCCAGCATTTT. Its protein product is CASSWGGKSPQHF.